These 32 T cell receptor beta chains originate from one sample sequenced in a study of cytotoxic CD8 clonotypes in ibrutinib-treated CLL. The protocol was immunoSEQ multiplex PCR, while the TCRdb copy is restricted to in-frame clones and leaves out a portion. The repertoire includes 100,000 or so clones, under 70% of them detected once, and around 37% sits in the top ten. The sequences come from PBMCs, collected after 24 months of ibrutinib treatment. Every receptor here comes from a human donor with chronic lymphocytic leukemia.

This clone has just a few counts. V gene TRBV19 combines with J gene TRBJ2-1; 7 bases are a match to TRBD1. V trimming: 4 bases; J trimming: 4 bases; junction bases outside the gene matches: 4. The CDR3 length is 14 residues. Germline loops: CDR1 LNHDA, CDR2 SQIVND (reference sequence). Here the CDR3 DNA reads TGTGCCAGTAGTACAGGGGGACAGTACAATGAGCAGTTCTTC. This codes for CASSTGGQYNEQFF.

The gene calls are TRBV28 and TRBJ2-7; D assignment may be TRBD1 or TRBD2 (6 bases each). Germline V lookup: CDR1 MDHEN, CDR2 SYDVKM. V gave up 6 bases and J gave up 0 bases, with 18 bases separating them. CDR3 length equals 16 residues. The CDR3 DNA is TGTGCCAGCAGCCCAGGAGGGACACGAAGCTCCTACGAGCAGTACTTC. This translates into CASSPGGTRSSYEQYF.

The CDR3 protein is CSVDELVGNTIYF. As DNA, the CDR3 is TGCAGCGTTGACGAGCTCGTTGGAAACACCATATATTTT. The chain combines TRBV29-1 with TRBJ1-3, with D uncertain. V lost 3 bases and J lost 3, with 9 bases in between. Looked up from germline, CDR1 is SQVTM and CDR2 is ANQGSEA. The CDR3 spans 13 residues.

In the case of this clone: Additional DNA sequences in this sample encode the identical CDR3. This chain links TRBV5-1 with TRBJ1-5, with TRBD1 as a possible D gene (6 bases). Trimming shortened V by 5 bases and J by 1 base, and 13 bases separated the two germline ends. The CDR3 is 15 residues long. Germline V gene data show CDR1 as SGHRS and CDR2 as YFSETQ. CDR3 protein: CASSLTGLSNQPQHF. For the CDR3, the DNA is TGCGCCAGCAGTTTAACAGGGTTGAGCAATCAGCCCCAGCATTTT.

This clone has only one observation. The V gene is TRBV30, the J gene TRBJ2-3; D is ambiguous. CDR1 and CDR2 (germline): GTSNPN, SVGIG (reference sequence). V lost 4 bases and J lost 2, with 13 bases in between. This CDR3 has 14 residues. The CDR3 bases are TGTGCCTGGATCGGTAGAGGCCCCACAGATACGCAGTATTTT. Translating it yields CAWIGRGPTDTQYF.

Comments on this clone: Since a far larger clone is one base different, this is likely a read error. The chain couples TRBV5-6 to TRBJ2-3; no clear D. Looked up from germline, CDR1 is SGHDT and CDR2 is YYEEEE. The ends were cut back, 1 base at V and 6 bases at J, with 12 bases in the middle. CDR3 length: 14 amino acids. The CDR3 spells CASSLFAPADTQYF. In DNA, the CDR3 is TGTGCCAGCAGCTTGTTTGCCCCCGCGGATACGCAGTATTTT. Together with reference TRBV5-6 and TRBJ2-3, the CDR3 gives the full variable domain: DAGVTQSPTHLIKTRGQQVTLRCSPKSGHDTVSWYQQALGQGPQFIFQYYEEEERQRGNFPDRFSGHQFPNYSSELNVNALLLGDSALYLCASSLFAPADTQYFGPGTRLTVL.

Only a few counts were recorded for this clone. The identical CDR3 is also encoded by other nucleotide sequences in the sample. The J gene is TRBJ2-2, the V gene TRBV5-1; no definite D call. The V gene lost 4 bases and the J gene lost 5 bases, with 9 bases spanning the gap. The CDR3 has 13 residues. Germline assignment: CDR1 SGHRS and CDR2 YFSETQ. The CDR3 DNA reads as TGCGCCAGCAGCCCCGTTGGGACCGGGGAGCTGTTTTTT. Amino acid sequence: CASSPVGTGELFF.

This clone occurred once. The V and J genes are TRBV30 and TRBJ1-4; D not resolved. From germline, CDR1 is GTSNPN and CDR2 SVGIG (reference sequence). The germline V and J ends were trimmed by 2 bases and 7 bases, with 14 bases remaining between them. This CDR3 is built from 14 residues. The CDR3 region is CAWSPGRVGEKLFF. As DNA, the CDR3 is TGTGCCTGGAGTCCGGGGAGGGTCGGTGAAAAACTGTTTTTT.

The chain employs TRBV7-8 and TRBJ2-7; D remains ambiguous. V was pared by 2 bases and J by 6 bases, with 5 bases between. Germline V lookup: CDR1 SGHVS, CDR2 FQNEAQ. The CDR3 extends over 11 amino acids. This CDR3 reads CASSLTAEQYF. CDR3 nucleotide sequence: TGTGCCAGCAGCTTAACCGCCGAGCAGTACTTC. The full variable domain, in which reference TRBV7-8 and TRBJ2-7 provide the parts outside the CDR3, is GAGVSQSPRYKVAKRGQDVALRCDPISGHVSLFWYQQALGQGPEFLTYFQNEAQLDKSGLPSDRFFAERPEGSVSTLKIQRTQQEDSAVYLCASSLTAEQYFGPGTRLTVT.

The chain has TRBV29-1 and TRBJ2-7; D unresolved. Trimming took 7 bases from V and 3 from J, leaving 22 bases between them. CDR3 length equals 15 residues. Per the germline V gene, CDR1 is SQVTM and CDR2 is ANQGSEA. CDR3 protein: CSAAGQYNSLYEQYF. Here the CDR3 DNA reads TGCAGCGCTGCCGGGCAGTACAACTCCCTCTACGAGCAGTACTTC.

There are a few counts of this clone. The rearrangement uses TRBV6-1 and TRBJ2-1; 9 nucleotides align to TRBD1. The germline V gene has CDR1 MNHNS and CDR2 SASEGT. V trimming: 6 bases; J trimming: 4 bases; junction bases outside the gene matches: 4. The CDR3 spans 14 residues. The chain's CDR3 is CASSGTGRYNEQFF. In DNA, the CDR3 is TGTGCCAGCAGCGGGACAGGGCGGTACAATGAGCAGTTCTTC.

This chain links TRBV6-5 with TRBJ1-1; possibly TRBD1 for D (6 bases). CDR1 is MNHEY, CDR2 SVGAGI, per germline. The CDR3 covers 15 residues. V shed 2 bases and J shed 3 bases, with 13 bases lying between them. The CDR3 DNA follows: TGTGCCAGCAGTTACAGGGGGTGGGTGGACACTGAAGCTTTCTTT. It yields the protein CASSYRGWVDTEAFF.

DNA of the CDR3: TGCGCCAGCAGCCTAGATGGGGCTAGTGAAAAACTGTTTTTT. Residues: CASSLDGASEKLFF. The gene calls are TRBV5-1 and TRBJ1-4; the D gene is possibly TRBD1 (5 bases). Trimming pared 4 bases from V and 7 bases from J, leaving 14 bases between. CDR1 and CDR2 from the germline V gene are SGHRS and YFSETQ. This CDR3 is built from 14 residues.

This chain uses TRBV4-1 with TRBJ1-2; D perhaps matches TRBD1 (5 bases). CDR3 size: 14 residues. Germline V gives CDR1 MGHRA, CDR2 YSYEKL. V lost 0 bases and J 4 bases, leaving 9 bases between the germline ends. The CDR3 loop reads CASSQERGRYGYTF. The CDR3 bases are TGCGCCAGCAGCCAAGAGAGGGGTCGCTATGGCTACACCTTC.

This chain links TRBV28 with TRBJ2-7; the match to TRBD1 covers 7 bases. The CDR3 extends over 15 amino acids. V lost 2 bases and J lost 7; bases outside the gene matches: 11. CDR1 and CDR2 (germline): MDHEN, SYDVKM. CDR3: CASSLRSTGVREQYF. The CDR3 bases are TGTGCCAGCAGTTTACGTAGTACAGGGGTAAGGGAGCAGTACTTC. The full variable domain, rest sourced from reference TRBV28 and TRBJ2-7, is DVKVTQSSRYLVKRTGEKVFLECVQDMDHENMFWYRQDPGLGLRLIYFSYDVKMKEKGDIPEGYSVSREKKERFSLILESASTNQTSMYLCASSLRSTGVREQYFGPGTRLTVT.

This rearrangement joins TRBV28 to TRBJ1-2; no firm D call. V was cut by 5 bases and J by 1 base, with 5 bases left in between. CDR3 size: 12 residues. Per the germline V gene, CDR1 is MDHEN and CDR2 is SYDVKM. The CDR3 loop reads CASSPGNYGYTF. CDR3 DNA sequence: TGTGCCAGCAGTCCCGGTAACTATGGCTACACCTTC.

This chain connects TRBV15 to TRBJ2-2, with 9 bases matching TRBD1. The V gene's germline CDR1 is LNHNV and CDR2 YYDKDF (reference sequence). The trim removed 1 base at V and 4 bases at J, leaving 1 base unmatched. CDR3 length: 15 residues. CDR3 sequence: CATSRGGQGTGELFF. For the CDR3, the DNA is TGTGCCACCAGCAGAGGGGGACAGGGCACCGGGGAGCTGTTTTTT.

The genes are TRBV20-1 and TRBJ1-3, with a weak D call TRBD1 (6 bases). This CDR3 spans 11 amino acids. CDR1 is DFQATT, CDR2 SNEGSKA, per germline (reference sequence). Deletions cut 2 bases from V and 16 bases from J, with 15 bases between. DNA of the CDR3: TGCAGTGCTAGAAGGGGGAGGGAACACTATTTT. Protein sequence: CSARRGREHYF.

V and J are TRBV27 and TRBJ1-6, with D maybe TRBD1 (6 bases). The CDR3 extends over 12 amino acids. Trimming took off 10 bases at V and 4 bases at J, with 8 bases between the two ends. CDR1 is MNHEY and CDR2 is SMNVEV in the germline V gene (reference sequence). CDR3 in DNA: TGTGCCACCGGACAGTATAATTCACCCCTCCACTTT. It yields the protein CATGQYNSPLHF.

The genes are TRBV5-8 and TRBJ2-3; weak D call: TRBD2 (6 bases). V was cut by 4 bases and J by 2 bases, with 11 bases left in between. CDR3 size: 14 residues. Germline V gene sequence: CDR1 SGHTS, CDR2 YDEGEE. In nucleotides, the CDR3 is TGTGCCAGCAGCCTGGGACTGAACACAGATACGCAGTATTTT. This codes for CASSLGLNTDTQYF.

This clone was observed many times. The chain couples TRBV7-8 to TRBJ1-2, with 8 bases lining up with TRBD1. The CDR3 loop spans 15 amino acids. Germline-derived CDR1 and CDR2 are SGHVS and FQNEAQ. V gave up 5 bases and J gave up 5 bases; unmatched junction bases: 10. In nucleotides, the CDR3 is TGTGCCAGCAGCCCTAGAATGGACAGGGAATATGGCTACACCTTC. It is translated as CASSPRMDREYGYTF.

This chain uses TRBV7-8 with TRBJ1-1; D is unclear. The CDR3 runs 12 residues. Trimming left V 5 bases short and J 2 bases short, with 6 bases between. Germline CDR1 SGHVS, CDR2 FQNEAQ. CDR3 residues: CASSQGNTEAFF. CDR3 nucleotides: TGTGCCAGCAGCCAAGGAAACACTGAAGCTTTCTTT.

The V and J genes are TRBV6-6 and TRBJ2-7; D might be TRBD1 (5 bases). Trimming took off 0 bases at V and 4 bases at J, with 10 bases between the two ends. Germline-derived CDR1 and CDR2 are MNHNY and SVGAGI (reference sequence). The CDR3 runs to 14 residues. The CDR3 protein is CASSYSSQEYEQYF. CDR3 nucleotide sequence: TGTGCCAGCAGTTACTCCTCACAGGAATACGAGCAGTACTTC.

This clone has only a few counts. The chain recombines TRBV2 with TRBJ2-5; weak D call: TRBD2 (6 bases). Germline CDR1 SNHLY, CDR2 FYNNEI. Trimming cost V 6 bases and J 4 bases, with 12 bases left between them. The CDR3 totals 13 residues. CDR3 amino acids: CASRGGVVETQYF. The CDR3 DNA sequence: TGTGCCAGCAGGGGCGGGGTGGTAGAGACCCAGTACTTC.

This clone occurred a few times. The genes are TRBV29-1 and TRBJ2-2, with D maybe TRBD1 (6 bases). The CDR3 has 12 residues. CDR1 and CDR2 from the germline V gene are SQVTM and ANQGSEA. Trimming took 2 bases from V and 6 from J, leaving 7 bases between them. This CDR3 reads CSVEPGAGELFF. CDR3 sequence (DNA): TGCAGCGTTGAACCAGGGGCCGGGGAGCTGTTTTTT.

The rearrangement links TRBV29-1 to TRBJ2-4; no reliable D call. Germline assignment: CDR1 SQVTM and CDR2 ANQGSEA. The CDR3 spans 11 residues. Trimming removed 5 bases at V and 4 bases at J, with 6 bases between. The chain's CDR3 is CSVSSKNIQYF. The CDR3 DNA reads TGCAGCGTTAGTAGTAAAAACATTCAGTACTTC.

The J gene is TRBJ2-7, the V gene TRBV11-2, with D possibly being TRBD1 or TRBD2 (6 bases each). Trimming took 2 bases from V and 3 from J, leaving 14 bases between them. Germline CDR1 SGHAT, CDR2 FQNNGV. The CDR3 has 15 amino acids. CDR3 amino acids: CASSLLGGAYYEQYF. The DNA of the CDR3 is TGTGCCAGCAGCTTATTGGGGGGCGCTTACTACGAGCAGTACTTC.

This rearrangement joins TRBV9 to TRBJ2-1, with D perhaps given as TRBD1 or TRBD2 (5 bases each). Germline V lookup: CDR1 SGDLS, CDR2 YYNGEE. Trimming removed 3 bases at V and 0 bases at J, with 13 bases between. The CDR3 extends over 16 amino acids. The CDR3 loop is CASSAGTASSYNEQFF. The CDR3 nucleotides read TGTGCCAGCAGCGCCGGGACGGCGAGCTCCTACAATGAGCAGTTCTTC.

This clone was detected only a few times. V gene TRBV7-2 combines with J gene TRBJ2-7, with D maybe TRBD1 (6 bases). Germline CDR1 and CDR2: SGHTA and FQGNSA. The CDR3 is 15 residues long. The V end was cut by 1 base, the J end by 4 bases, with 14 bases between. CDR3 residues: CASSLEQGPRYEQYF. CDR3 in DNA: TGTGCCAGCAGCTTAGAACAGGGTCCACGGTACGAGCAGTACTTC.

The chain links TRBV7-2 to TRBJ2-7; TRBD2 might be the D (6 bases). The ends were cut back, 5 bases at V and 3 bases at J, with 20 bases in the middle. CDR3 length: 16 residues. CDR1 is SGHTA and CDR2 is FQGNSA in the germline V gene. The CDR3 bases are TGTGCCAGCAGCCAAAGGAGGGTACTAGTCGACTACGAGCAGTACTTC. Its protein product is CASSQRRVLVDYEQYF.

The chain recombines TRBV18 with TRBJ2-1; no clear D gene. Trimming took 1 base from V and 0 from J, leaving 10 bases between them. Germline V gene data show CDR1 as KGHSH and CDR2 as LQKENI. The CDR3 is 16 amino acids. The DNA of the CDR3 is TGTGCCAGCTCACCACGCCAGTTGAGCTCCTACAATGAGCAGTTCTTC. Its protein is CASSPRQLSSYNEQFF.

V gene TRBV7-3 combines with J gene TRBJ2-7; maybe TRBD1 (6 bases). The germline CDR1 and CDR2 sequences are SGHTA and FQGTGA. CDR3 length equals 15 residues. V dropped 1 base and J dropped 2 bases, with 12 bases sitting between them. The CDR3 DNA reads TGTGCCAGCAGCTTAAGACGGACAGTTCCCTACGAGCAGTACTTC. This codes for CASSLRRTVPYEQYF.